A selection of T cell receptor beta chains follows, all from one sample in a study of a mutant IDH1 vaccine in newly diagnosed glioma. Their antigens are not known. TCRdb's copy holds only in-frame clones and misses some; the assay was immunoSEQ multiplex PCR. The data hold approximately 28,000 clones, with 65% to 85% observed a single time. The sample in question was PBMCs, obtained from a glioma patient whose treatment included an IDH1 peptide vaccine. The receptors stem from a woman aged 18-29 years with glioma. CDR3s include the opening cysteine and the closing phenylalanine or tryptophan. The D gene is left open where the match is weak.

j_gene: TRBJ2-3; d_gene: NA; v_gene: TRBV7-2; CDR3aa: CASSSSGTRTDTQYF
j_gene: TRBJ2-3; d_gene: NA; v_gene: TRBV7-9; CDR3aa: CAGSGENTQYF
j_gene: TRBJ1-1; d_gene: TRBD1; v_gene: TRBV11-3; CDR3aa: CASSVGTGEAFF
j_gene: TRBJ2-7; d_gene: NA; v_gene: TRBV11-3; CDR3aa: CASSSFDRGQYF
j_gene: TRBJ2-5; d_gene: NA; v_gene: TRBV18; CDR3aa: CASSRGALETQYF
j_gene: TRBJ2-2; d_gene: NA; v_gene: TRBV7-2; CDR3aa: CASSLSVGTGELFF
j_gene: TRBJ2-3; d_gene: TRBD2; v_gene: TRBV6-5; CDR3aa: CASRWLAGGTDTQYF
j_gene: TRBJ2-2; d_gene: TRBD1; v_gene: TRBV5-6; CDR3aa: CASSLRQGRGTGELFF
j_gene: TRBJ1-5; d_gene: NA; v_gene: TRBV19; CDR3aa: CASSIKFGGGQPQHF
j_gene: TRBJ1-1; d_gene: TRBD1; v_gene: TRBV19; CDR3aa: CASSIDLWTGNTEAFF